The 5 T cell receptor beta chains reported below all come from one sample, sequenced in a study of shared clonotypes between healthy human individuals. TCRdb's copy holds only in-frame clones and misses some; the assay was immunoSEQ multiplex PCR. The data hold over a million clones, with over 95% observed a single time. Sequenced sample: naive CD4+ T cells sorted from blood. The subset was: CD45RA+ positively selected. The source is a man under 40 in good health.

Written as DNA, the CDR3 is TGTGCCAGCAGTGAAATGGCCCGCTCCTACGAGCAGTACTTC. This codes for CASSEMARSYEQYF. The J gene is TRBJ2-7, the V gene TRBV2; no clear D gene. With 2 bases removed from V and 0 bases from J, the gap between germline ends came to 8 bases. The CDR3 covers 14 residues. The germline CDR1 and CDR2 sequences are SNHLY and FYNNEI.

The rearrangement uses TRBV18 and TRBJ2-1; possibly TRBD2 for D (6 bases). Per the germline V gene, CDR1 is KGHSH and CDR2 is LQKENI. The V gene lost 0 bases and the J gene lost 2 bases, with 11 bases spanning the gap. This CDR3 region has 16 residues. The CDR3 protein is CASSPPSGPPYNEQFF. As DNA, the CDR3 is TGTGCCAGCTCACCACCAAGCGGGCCTCCCTACAATGAGCAGTTCTTC.

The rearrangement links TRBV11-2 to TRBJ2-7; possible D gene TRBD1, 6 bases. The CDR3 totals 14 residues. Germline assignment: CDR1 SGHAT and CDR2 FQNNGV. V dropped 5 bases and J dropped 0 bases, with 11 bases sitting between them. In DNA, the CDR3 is TGTGCCAGCAGCCCGAACAGGGACTCCTACGAGCAGTACTTC. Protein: CASSPNRDSYEQYF. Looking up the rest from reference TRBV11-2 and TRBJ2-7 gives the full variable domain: EAGVAQSPRYKIIEKRQSVAFWCNPISGHATLYWYQQILGQGPKLLIQFQNNGVVDDSQLPKDRFSAERLKGVDSTLKIQPAKLEDSAVYLCASSPNRDSYEQYFGPGTRLTVT.

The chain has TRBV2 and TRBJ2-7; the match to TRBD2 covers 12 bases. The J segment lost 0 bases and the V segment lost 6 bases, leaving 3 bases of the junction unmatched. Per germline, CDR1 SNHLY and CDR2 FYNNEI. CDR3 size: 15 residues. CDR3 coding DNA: TGTGCCAGCAGCACGACTAGCGGGAGCTCCTACGAGCAGTACTTC. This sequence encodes CASSTTSGSSYEQYF.

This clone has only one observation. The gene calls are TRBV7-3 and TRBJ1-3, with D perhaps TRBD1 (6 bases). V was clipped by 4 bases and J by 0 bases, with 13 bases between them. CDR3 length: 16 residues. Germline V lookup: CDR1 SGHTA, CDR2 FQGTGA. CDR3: CASSSGTPGSGNTIYF. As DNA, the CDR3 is TGTGCCAGCAGCTCGGGGACACCTGGCTCTGGAAACACCATATATTTT. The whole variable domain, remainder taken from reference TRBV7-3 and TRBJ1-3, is GAGVSQTPSNKVTEKGKYVELRCDPISGHTALYWYRQSLGQGPEFLIYFQGTGAADDSGLPNDRFFAVRPEGSVSTLKIQRTERGDSAVYLCASSSGTPGSGNTIYFGEGSWLTVV.